The clone carrying this TCR beta chain has ten or more counts. The antigen is undetermined. Sorted libraries were made with around 1 million CD4+ or CD8+ T cells. The data belong to a study of neurological immune-mediated disorders. Study-level findings and limits: Expansion of TCR clones was greatest in HTLV-1-associated myelopathy and smallest in multiple sclerosis, where it fell below that of healthy controls.

CDR3 length: 15 amino acids. Trimming removed 0 bases from V and 4 bases from J, with 15 bases in between. Germline V gene lookup returns CDR1 DFQATT and CDR2 SNEGSKA (reference sequence). Synthesis of cDNA was carried out by template-switch 5'RACE. The reaction used 10-nucleotide random UMIs. Every sequencing run produced over 190 million TCR-beta sequences that came from 15-18 subjects. TCRdb used MiXCR to reprocess the 5' RACE reads, holding one entry per CDR3 protein. The table lists some 22,000 distinct CDR3 sequences, roughly 17% of them singletons, with 6.5% to 9.5% in the top ten. The sequenced material came from CD8+ T cells from blood. This TCR came from a woman between 18 and 30 years old with multiple sclerosis. The chain combines TRBV20-1 with TRBJ1-1, with D unresolved. CDR3 sequence reads: CSARDGLKGSTEAFF. The CDR3 DNA follows: TGCAGTGCTAGAGATGGATTAAAGGGTTCCACTGAAGCTTTCTTT.